The next 29 T cell receptor beta chains were all read from a single sample in a study of response to subunit inactivated influenza vaccine. TCRdb analysed the RT-PCR reads with MiXCR anew, one entry per CDR3 protein. The table lists 150,000 to 200,000 distinct CDR3 sequences, about 10% of them singletons. Sequencing used CD8+ T cells sorted from PBMCs, obtained around 2 years after vaccination. All receptors come from a man aged 50 to 69 who received an inactivated influenza vaccine.

This clonotype was observed a few times. V usage is TRBV9 and J usage is TRBJ2-1, with 11 bases lining up with TRBD2. This CDR3 has 16 amino acids. After removal of 3 bases from V and 5 bases from J, the junction contained 7 bases not matched to a gene. Germline loops: CDR1 SGDLS, CDR2 YYNGEE. The CDR3 bases are TGTGCCAGCAGCGGTACGGGGACTAGCGGCCACAATGAGCAGTTCTTC. Translating gives CASSGTGTSGHNEQFF. The full variable domain, with the rest looked up from reference TRBV9 and TRBJ2-1, is DSGVTQTPKHLITATGQRVTLRCSPRSGDLSVYWYQQSLDQGLQFLIQYYNGEERAKGNILERFSAQQFPDLHSELNLSSLELGDSALYFCASSGTGTSGHNEQFFGPGTRLTVL.

The V and J genes are TRBV28 and TRBJ2-3, with unresolved D. CDR1 is MDHEN and CDR2 is SYDVKM in the germline V gene. V shed 2 bases and J shed 4 bases, with 10 bases lying between them. The CDR3 length is 14 residues. CDR3 sequence (DNA): TGTGCCAGCAGTTTAGGCCAGGCCTCAGATACGCAGTATTTT. It codes for CASSLGQASDTQYF.

The CDR3 DNA reads as TGCGCCAGCAGCCCGTTAACTGGGGCCAACGTCCTGACTTTC. It specifies CASSPLTGANVLTF. The V gene is TRBV4-1, the J gene TRBJ2-6, with D uncertain. The CDR3 has 14 residues. Per germline, CDR1 MGHRA and CDR2 YSYEKL. V was trimmed by 4 bases and J by 2 bases, leaving 6 bases between them.

This rearrangement joins TRBV5-1 to TRBJ2-7; D is possibly TRBD1 or TRBD2 (6 bases each). Germline V gene data show CDR1 as SGHRS and CDR2 as YFSETQ. The CDR3 extends over 15 amino acids. V shed 0 bases and J shed 6 bases, with 16 bases lying between them. The CDR3: CASSLVGGSQGEQYF. CDR3 DNA sequence: TGCGCCAGCAGCTTGGTCGGGGGTTCACAGGGCGAGCAGTACTTC. Full variable domain (missing parts from reference TRBV5-1 and TRBJ2-7): KAGVTQTPRYLIKTRGQQVTLSCSPISGHRSVSWYQQTPGQGLQFLFEYFSETQRNKGNFPGRFSGRQFSNSRSEMNVSTLELGDSALYLCASSLVGGSQGEQYFGPGTRLTVT.

This clonotype has only a few counts. The chain employs TRBV12-3 or TRBV12-4 and TRBJ2-5; TRBD2 matches 10 bases. Trimming removed 2 bases from V and 2 bases from J; junction bases left unmatched: 5. CDR3 size: 16 residues. The CDR3 sequence: CASSLNLAGEQETQYF. The CDR3 DNA reads TGTGCCAGCAGTTTAAATCTAGCGGGGGAACAAGAGACCCAGTACTTC.

The rearrangement joins TRBV9 to TRBJ1-2; possibly TRBD1 for D (6 bases). The CDR3 runs to 15 residues. Trimming pared 4 bases from V and 8 bases from J, leaving 21 bases between. Germline loops: CDR1 SGDLS, CDR2 YYNGEE. The CDR3 region has the DNA TGTGCCAGCAGCTCACCGGGACATCTCCTCTGGGGCTACACCTTC. Translation: CASSSPGHLLWGYTF.

This clonotype was observed many times. The chain is built from TRBV7-2 and TRBJ2-7; no reliable D call. Looked up from germline, CDR1 is SGHTA and CDR2 is FQGNSA. The CDR3 covers 14 residues. Trimming took 2 bases from V and 2 from J, leaving 10 bases between them. CDR3 sequence (DNA): TGTGCCAGCAGCTTATTGGGTAGCCCCTACGAGCAGTACTTC. Its protein is CASSLLGSPYEQYF.

Ten or more counts support this clonotype. The gene calls are TRBV5-1 and TRBJ2-7, with TRBD2 matching over 14 bases. J was trimmed by 3 bases and V by 2 bases; bases with no gene match: 4. CDR1 is SGHRS and CDR2 is YFSETQ in the germline V gene. CDR3 length: 16 residues. CDR3 loop: CASSFTGTSGSYEQYF. The CDR3, as DNA: TGCGCCAGCAGCTTTACCGGGACTAGCGGGAGCTACGAGCAGTACTTC. The entire variable domain, with the rest obtained from reference TRBV5-1 and TRBJ2-7, is as follows: KAGVTQTPRYLIKTRGQQVTLSCSPISGHRSVSWYQQTPGQGLQFLFEYFSETQRNKGNFPGRFSGRQFSNSRSEMNVSTLELGDSALYLCASSFTGTSGSYEQYFGPGTRLTVT.

Comments on this clonotype: A junction boundary mismatches the germline segment, possibly from a read error. CDR3 sequence reads: CASSSYTGAISSYYEQFF. CDR3 sequence (DNA): TGTGCCAGCAGTTCATATACAGGGGCAATATCCTCCTACTATGAGCAGTTCTTC. The rearrangement joins TRBV28 to TRBJ2-1; 7 bases agree with TRBD1. The CDR3 consists of 18 residues. Germline V gene data show CDR1 as MDHEN and CDR2 as SYDVKM.

This clonotype occurred a few times. The rearrangement uses TRBV12-3 or TRBV12-4 and TRBJ2-7, with TRBD1 as a possible D gene (5 bases). Trimming pared 2 bases from V and 7 bases from J, leaving 12 bases between. The length of the CDR3 is 13 residues. CDR3: CASSLRGTLEQYF. The CDR3 DNA reads as TGTGCCAGCAGTTTAAGGGGCACTTTGGAGCAGTACTTC.

This clonotype was seen ten or more times. This chain connects TRBV5-1 to TRBJ2-3; D call uncertain. This CDR3 is built from 12 residues. The V end was cut by 5 bases, the J end by 4 bases, with 8 bases between. CDR1 is SGHRS, CDR2 YFSETQ, per germline. The CDR3 loop reads CASSPGSDTQYF. The CDR3 DNA reads TGCGCCAGCAGTCCTGGGTCAGATACGCAGTATTTT.

This clonotype has a count of ten or more. The CDR3 coding sequence is TGCGCCAGCAGCTTGACAAGCTCCTACAATGAGCAGTTCTTC. This gives the protein CASSLTSSYNEQFF. The rearrangement joins TRBV10-1 to TRBJ2-1, with no clear D. V was cut by 6 bases and J by 0 bases, with 9 bases left in between. The CDR3 consists of 14 residues. The germline V gene encodes CDR1 WNHNN and CDR2 SYGVQD (reference sequence).

This clonotype was counted at least ten times. This CDR3 reads CSAARVLSVVLDEQYF. The DNA for the CDR3 is TGCAGTGCTGCCCGTGTTCTGTCAGTGGTACTCGACGAGCAGTACTTC. The rearrangement uses TRBV20-1 and TRBJ2-7; D is unresolved. The CDR3 has 16 amino acids. Germline-derived CDR1 and CDR2 are DFQATT and SNEGSKA (reference sequence). The ends were cut back, 5 bases at V and 5 bases at J, with 25 bases in the middle.

V and J are TRBV20-1 and TRBJ2-7; no definite D call. Trimming removed 3 bases at V and 2 bases at J, with 8 bases between. Germline V gives CDR1 DFQATT, CDR2 SNEGSKA (reference sequence). The CDR3 extends over 12 amino acids. The CDR3 reads CSASVSTYEQYF. DNA for the CDR3: TGCAGTGCTAGCGTCAGTACCTACGAGCAGTACTTC.

In this sample, this clonotype turned up a few times. The J gene is TRBJ2-5, the V gene TRBV7-9; the match to TRBD2 covers 7 bases. The CDR3 covers 17 residues. The germline CDR1 and CDR2 sequences are SEHNR and FQNEAQ (reference sequence). The junction had 12 bases not matched to a gene; V was cut back by 3 bases and J by 2 bases. CDR3 in amino acids: CASSFFVPGLFQETQYF. The CDR3 DNA is TGTGCCAGCAGCTTTTTCGTACCGGGACTATTTCAAGAGACCCAGTACTTC. Complete variable domain (other parts from reference TRBV7-9 and TRBJ2-5): DTGVSQNPRHKITKRGQNVTFRCDPISEHNRLYWYRQTLGQGPEFLTYFQNEAQLEKSRLLSDRFSAERPKGSFSTLEIQRTEQGDSAMYLCASSFFVPGLFQETQYFGPGTRLLVL.

This clonotype turned up a few times. The V and J genes are TRBV12-3 or TRBV12-4 and TRBJ1-5; possibly TRBD1 for D (6 bases). V was pared by 5 bases and J by 0 bases, with 11 bases between. This CDR3 has 15 residues. The chain's CDR3 is CASSLTGHSNQPQHF. The DNA for the CDR3 is TGTGCCAGCAGTCTGACAGGCCATAGCAATCAGCCCCAGCATTTT.

The V call is TRBV28, the J call TRBJ2-1; tentatively, D is TRBD2 (6 bases). This CDR3 comprises 18 residues. With 5 bases removed from V and 7 bases from J, the gap between germline ends came to 27 bases. The germline V gene encodes CDR1 MDHEN and CDR2 SYDVKM. This CDR3 is CASSPTDRGGPGGNEQFF. CDR3 sequence (DNA): TGTGCCAGCAGTCCGACAGACAGAGGCGGGCCTGGGGGGAATGAGCAGTTCTTC. Variable domain in full (rest from reference TRBV28 and TRBJ2-1): DVKVTQSSRYLVKRTGEKVFLECVQDMDHENMFWYRQDPGLGLRLIYFSYDVKMKEKGDIPEGYSVSREKKERFSLILESASTNQTSMYLCASSPTDRGGPGGNEQFFGPGTRLTVL.

The chain links TRBV24-1 to TRBJ2-7, with 10 positions matching TRBD1. The ends lost 4 bases at V and 2 bases at J; junction bases unmatched: 7. The germline gives CDR1 KGHDR, CDR2 SFDVKD. This CDR3 contains 16 residues. CDR3 sequence: CATSESGTGDPYEQYF. In nucleotides, the CDR3 is TGTGCCACCAGTGAGTCCGGGACAGGGGATCCCTACGAGCAGTACTTC.

Here the CDR3 reads CASSAEGQRNYNEQFF. DNA for the CDR3: TGTGCCAGCAGCGCAGAAGGGCAAAGGAACTACAATGAGCAGTTCTTC. The V and J genes are TRBV12-3 or TRBV12-4 and TRBJ2-1; D is undetermined. Deletions cut 6 bases from V and 3 bases from J, with 18 bases between. The CDR3 has 16 amino acids.

This clonotype occurred many times. The chain employs TRBV29-1 and TRBJ2-1, with 10 positions matching TRBD2. V lost 2 bases to trimming and J lost 8 bases; unmatched junction nucleotides: 6. Germline CDR1 SQVTM, CDR2 ANQGSEA. The CDR3 loop spans 14 amino acids. The CDR3 DNA reads TGCAGCGTTGAAACCCCTAGCGGGGGCTATGAGCAGTTCTTC. Protein product: CSVETPSGGYEQFF.

This sequence joins TRBV28 and TRBJ2-1; D gene ambiguous. Germline lookup yields CDR1 MDHEN and CDR2 SYDVKM. The V end lost 11 bases, the J end lost 0 bases, and 14 bases lay between the germline ends. The CDR3 is 14 residues long. The CDR3 sequence is CAVGFASSYNEQFF. CDR3 bases: TGTGCCGTTGGCTTTGCCAGCTCCTACAATGAGCAGTTCTTC.

This clonotype was counted only a few times. The rearrangement links TRBV4-2 to TRBJ2-1; maybe TRBD2 (6 bases). Trimming took off 0 bases at V and 10 bases at J, with 16 bases between the two ends. This CDR3 is 15 amino acids long. Germline V gene data show CDR1 as LGHNA and CDR2 as YNFKEQ. The CDR3 DNA reads as TGTGCCAGCAGCCAAGATTCCCCAACTCTAGCGGAGCAGTTCTTC. Translating gives CASSQDSPTLAEQFF.

This clonotype was detected many times. V usage is TRBV4-3 and J usage is TRBJ1-1, with 10 positions matching TRBD1. The CDR3 consists of 15 residues. V lost 2 bases to trimming and J lost 6 bases; unmatched junction nucleotides: 6. Germline V gene data show CDR1 as LGHNA and CDR2 as YSLEER. Here the CDR3 reads CASSQWEGQGSEAFF. CDR3 sequence (DNA): TGCGCCAGCAGCCAATGGGAGGGACAGGGGTCTGAAGCTTTCTTT.

V and J are TRBV27 and TRBJ2-7; 8 bases map to TRBD2. The CDR3 is made up of 14 amino acids. CDR1 and CDR2 (germline): MNHEY, SMNVEV (reference sequence). The ends lost 4 bases at V and 5 bases at J; junction bases unmatched: 7. CDR3 bases: TGTGCCAGCAGTTCCATCGGGGGGGGGAACGAGCAGTACTTC. Its translation is CASSSIGGGNEQYF.

Many counts were recorded for this clonotype. This chain uses TRBV9 with TRBJ2-2, with 14 bases matching TRBD2. The CDR3 spans 19 residues. The V segment lost 3 bases and the J segment 7 bases; nucleotides outside the gene matches: 14. Germline CDR1 and CDR2: SGDLS and YYNGEE. CDR3 in DNA: TGTGCCAGCAGCGGCCCCGGGACTAGCGGGGGCCCAACCAGCGGGGAGCTGTTTTTT. This codes for CASSGPGTSGGPTSGELFF.

The rearrangement links TRBV27 to TRBJ2-2; D is perhaps TRBD2 (6 bases). The CDR3 is 16 amino acids. Germline loops: CDR1 MNHEY, CDR2 SMNVEV (reference sequence). Trimming shortened V by 5 bases and J by 1 base, and 14 bases separated the two germline ends. The CDR3, as DNA: TGTGCCAGCAGTCCCTCGGGACTCAGGAACACCGGGGAGCTGTTTTTT. Its translation is CASSPSGLRNTGELFF.

The table lists this clonotype with many counts. This sequence joins TRBV12-3 or TRBV12-4 and TRBJ1-2, with 8 bases matching TRBD1. The ends lost 6 bases at V and 4 bases at J; junction bases unmatched: 7. The CDR3 has 14 residues. The CDR3 nucleotides are TGTGCCAGCAGCCCAGGGGGCGTAAGCTATGGCTACACCTTC. Its protein is CASSPGGVSYGYTF.

V is TRBV6-5 and J is TRBJ2-2; D is possibly TRBD2 (5 bases). Trimming left V 0 bases short and J 0 bases short, with 8 bases between. This CDR3 contains 16 residues. The germline V gene has CDR1 MNHEY and CDR2 SVGAGI. The CDR3 here is CASSYSFSANTGELFF. The CDR3 region has the DNA TGTGCCAGCAGTTACTCGTTTAGCGCGAACACCGGGGAGCTGTTTTTT.

This clonotype was seen a handful of times. This chain uses TRBV5-6 with TRBJ2-1; TRBD2 is a possible D gene (6 bases). The germline CDR1 and CDR2 sequences are SGHDT and YYEEEE. Trimming pared 2 bases from V and 15 bases from J, leaving 21 bases between. The CDR3 is made up of 14 amino acids. The CDR3 spells CASSLVPSEGRRFF. CDR3 bases: TGTGCCAGCAGCTTAGTGCCTAGCGAGGGCAGGCGGTTCTTC.